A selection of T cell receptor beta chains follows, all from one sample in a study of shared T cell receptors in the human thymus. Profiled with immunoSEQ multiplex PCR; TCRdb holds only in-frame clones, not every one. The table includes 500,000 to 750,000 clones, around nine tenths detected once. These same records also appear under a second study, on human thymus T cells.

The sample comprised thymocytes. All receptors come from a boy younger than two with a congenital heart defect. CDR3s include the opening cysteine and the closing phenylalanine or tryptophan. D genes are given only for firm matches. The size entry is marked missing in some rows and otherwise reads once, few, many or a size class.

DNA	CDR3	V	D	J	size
TGTGCCAGCAGTGATCAGGTATCACCTTTACGAATAGGCGAGCAGTACTTC	CASSDQVSPLRIGEQYF	TRBV6-1	NA	TRBJ2-7	NA
TGTGCTAGCAGCCCGCTCCCGTCTGTGACCCGGCGGGTCTACGAGCAGTACTTC	CASSPLPSVTRRVYEQYF	TRBV7-7	NA	TRBJ2-7	once
TGTGCCTGGAGTGTACTGGGGAGCGGCTACACCTTC	CAWSVLGSGYTF	TRBV30	NA	TRBJ1-2	NA
TGTGCCAGCAGCGACCAGAGAGCGGGGAGCACAGATACGCAGTATTTT	CASSDQRAGSTDTQYF	TRBV27	TRBD2	TRBJ2-3	NA
TGTGCCAGCAGCCCCAGGACTAGCGGGAGGGGGGGGGAGACCCAGTACTTC	CASSPRTSGRGGETQYF	TRBV11-3	TRBD2	TRBJ2-5	NA
TGTGCCAGTAGTATCCTCGCACCCCGAGCAAACATTCAGTACTTC	CASSILAPRANIQYF	TRBV19	NA	TRBJ2-4	NA
TGCGCCAGCAGCTTGCTCGGACAGCCTAATGAAAAACTGTTTTTT	CASSLLGQPNEKLFF	TRBV5-1	NA	TRBJ1-4	NA
TGCGCCAGCAGTGAGCCCAACTTTGCGGGAGGGCCTAACAATGAGCAGTTCTTC	CASSEPNFAGGPNNEQFF	TRBV10-1	TRBD2	TRBJ2-1	once
TGCAGCGTTGTTGGCCGACAGGGGGTGGGCAGGACCCAGTACTTC	CSVVGRQGVGRTQYF	TRBV29-1	TRBD1	TRBJ2-5	NA
TGTGCCAGCAGCCCTAATCAGCCCCAGCATTTT	CASSPNQPQHF	TRBV5-8	NA	TRBJ1-5	NA
TGTGCCAGCAGCCCTCACAGGGAGAAGATCAATCAGCCCCAGCATTTT	CASSPHREKINQPQHF	TRBV27	NA	TRBJ1-5	few
TGTGCCAGCAGCTTAGTGGGTGCCAGGTTCGACTATGGCTACACCTTC	CASSLVGARFDYGYTF	TRBV7-2	NA	TRBJ1-2	NA
TGTGCCAGCAGCCAAGAGGACAGCCCCTACGAGCAGTACTTC	CASSQEDSPYEQYF	TRBV4-2	NA	TRBJ2-7	NA
TGTGCCAGTACCCCGAATGGGGGGCAAGAGACCCAGTACTTC	CASTPNGGQETQYF	TRBV19	NA	TRBJ2-5	NA
TGTGCCAGTAGTACTCCCCTCCAACTAGCTGGTACCTACAATGAGCAGTTCTTC	CASSTPLQLAGTYNEQFF	TRBV19	NA	TRBJ2-1	NA
TGTGCCAGCAGCCATGGACAGTCCTACGAGCAGTACTTC	CASSHGQSYEQYF	TRBV28	NA	TRBJ2-7	once
TGTGCCAGCAGCCAAGACCGGGCGGGAGCGAGAGATACGCAGTATTTT	CASSQDRAGARDTQYF	TRBV14	TRBD2	TRBJ2-3	NA
TGCGCCAGCAGCCAAGGAAAGGGGGGACTAAGGAACACCGGGGAGCTGTTTTTT	CASSQGKGGLRNTGELFF	TRBV4-3	NA	TRBJ2-2	once
TGTGCCACCAGCAGACGCTCGCGAGGGCGCAATGAGCAGTTCTTC	CATSRRSRGRNEQFF	TRBV15	NA	TRBJ2-1	NA
TGTGCCAGCAGCTCTCCCCAGGGAAGGAACACTGAAGCTTTCTTT	CASSSPQGRNTEAFF	TRBV11-2	NA	TRBJ1-1	NA
TGTGCCAGCAGCCTACGACAGGCGTACGCCTATGGCTACACCTTC	CASSLRQAYAYGYTF	TRBV7-9	NA	TRBJ1-2	NA
TGTGCCAGCACCCTCTCGCAGGGGCCCCCCAATGAGCAGTTCTTC	CASTLSQGPPNEQFF	TRBV27	NA	TRBJ2-1	NA
TGTGCCAGCAGGTACAGGGTCTTCGACGAGCAGTACTTC	CASRYRVFDEQYF	TRBV2	NA	TRBJ2-7	NA
TGTGCCAGCAGCTTCCCCGGGACAGTCAACTCTGGGGCCAACGTCCTGACTTTC	CASSFPGTVNSGANVLTF	TRBV5-6	TRBD1	TRBJ2-6	NA
TGTGCCAGCAGCTTAGCGACTAGCGGGGTCACAGATACGCAGTATTTT	CASSLATSGVTDTQYF	TRBV7-8	TRBD2	TRBJ2-3	NA
TGTGCCAGCAGCTTTGGGGCCAGGGGAGTCTACGAGCAGTACTTC	CASSFGARGVYEQYF	TRBV11-2	NA	TRBJ2-7	NA
TGTGCCAGCAGTTTACGCGGGACTAGCGGGAGGGCCTACAATGAGCAGTTCTTC	CASSLRGTSGRAYNEQFF	TRBV28	TRBD2	TRBJ2-1	NA
TGTGCCAGCACAGGACTAGCGGGATTAACAGATACGCAGTATTTT	CASTGLAGLTDTQYF	TRBV19	TRBD2	TRBJ2-3	NA
TGCGCCAGCAGCCCGACTAGCGGTGCGGTTTTCGAGCAGTACTTC	CASSPTSGAVFEQYF	TRBV4-3	TRBD2	TRBJ2-7	NA
TGTGCCAGCAGCCGACAGGGGAAAAGACAAGAGACCCAGTACTTC	CASSRQGKRQETQYF	TRBV6-5	TRBD1	TRBJ2-5	NA
TGTGCCAGCAGCCTGACCTTGTCGGGGGATGGCTACACCTTC	CASSLTLSGDGYTF	TRBV11-2	NA	TRBJ1-2	once
TGTGCCAGCAGCTTACACCGGGACAGGGTGACCTACGAGCAGTACTTC	CASSLHRDRVTYEQYF	TRBV7-2	TRBD1	TRBJ2-7	NA
TGTGCCAGCAGTTCCCAACGACTGCCCGTCAGGGTACCAGATACGCAGTATTTT	CASSSQRLPVRVPDTQYF	TRBV27	NA	TRBJ2-3	few
TGTGCCAGCAGCGTAGGGGGAGGGTACCAAGAGACCCAGTACTTC	CASSVGGGYQETQYF	TRBV9	TRBD2	TRBJ2-5	NA
TGTGCCAGCAGTTTATACCCAGTTTCCACAGATACGCAGTATTTT	CASSLYPVSTDTQYF	TRBV27	NA	TRBJ2-3	NA
TGTGCCAGCAGCCCATTAGAGTGGCTAGCGGGGGACGTACAAGAGACCCAGTACTTC	CASSPLEWLAGDVQETQYF	TRBV5-6	TRBD2	TRBJ2-5	NA
TGTGCCATCAGGGCCTCCCCCCAATCACCCGCCGGGACATACTACACTGAAGCTTTCTTT	CAIRASPQSPAGTYYTEAFF	TRBV10-3	NA	TRBJ1-1	few
TGTGCCAGTGGTGGCAGGAGCAATCAGCCCCAGCATTTT	CASGGRSNQPQHF	TRBV19	NA	TRBJ1-5	few
TGCGCCAGCAGCCAGGGGGTGAGACAGGGGCGCATGGCGAACACTGAAGCTTTCTTT	CASSQGVRQGRMANTEAFF	TRBV4-1	TRBD1	TRBJ1-1	NA
TGTGCTAGTGTTGGAGGACCCCGATACGAGCAGTACTTC	CASVGGPRYEQYF	TRBV12-5	NA	TRBJ2-7	NA